This T cell receptor (beta chain) emerged from a study of blood T cell repertoires in COVID-19. Only in-frame clones appear in the TCRdb table, and some are missing; sequencing was by immunoSEQ multiplex PCR. The repertoire includes over 300,000 clones, over 70% of them detected once, and approximately 1.2% sits in the top ten. Trimming pared 5 bases from V and 2 bases from J, leaving 16 bases between. The CDR3 sequence is 15 residues long. The germline V gene has CDR1 SGHTA and CDR2 FQGTGA. The chain couples TRBV7-3 to TRBJ2-7, with D possibly matching TRBD2 (5 bases). The sequencing input was peripheral blood. The source of this sequence is a woman between 45 and 65 years old with acute or convalescent COVID-19. The CDR3 coding sequence is TGTGCCAGCAGCAACGGGGTCCCTCCGACCTACGAGCAGTACTTC. Translating gives CASSNGVPPTYEQYF.